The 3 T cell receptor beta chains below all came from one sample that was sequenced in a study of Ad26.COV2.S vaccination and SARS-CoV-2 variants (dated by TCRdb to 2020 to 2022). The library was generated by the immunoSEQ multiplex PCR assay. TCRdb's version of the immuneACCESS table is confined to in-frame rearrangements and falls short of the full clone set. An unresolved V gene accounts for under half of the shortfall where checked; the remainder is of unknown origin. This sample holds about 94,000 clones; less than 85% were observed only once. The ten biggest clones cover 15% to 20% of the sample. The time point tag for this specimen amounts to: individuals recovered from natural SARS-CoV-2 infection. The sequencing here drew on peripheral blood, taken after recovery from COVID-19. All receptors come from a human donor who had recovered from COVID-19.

For the CDR3, the DNA is TGTGCCAGCAGCCCCTCGAAACTAGCGGGAGCAGAGACCCAGTACTTC. As protein: CASSPSKLAGAETQYF. The chain carries TRBV5-4 and TRBJ2-5; 11 nucleotides match TRBD2. The CDR3 has 16 amino acids. Germline CDR1 is SGHNT and CDR2 is YYREEE (reference sequence). V lost 4 bases to trimming and J lost 4 bases; unmatched junction nucleotides: 9.

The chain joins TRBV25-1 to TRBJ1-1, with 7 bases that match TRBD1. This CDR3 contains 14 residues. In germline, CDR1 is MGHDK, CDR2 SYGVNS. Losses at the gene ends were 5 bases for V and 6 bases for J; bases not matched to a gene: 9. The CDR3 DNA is TGTGCCAGCAGTTCTGAGGGGGCTACTGCTGAAGCTTTCTTT. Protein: CASSSEGATAEAFF.

In nucleotides, the CDR3 is TGTGCCAGCAGCCGGACTAGCGGGAGCACAGATACGCAGTATTTT. Its translation: CASSRTSGSTDTQYF. V and J are TRBV3-1 (or the pseudogene TRBV3-2) and TRBJ2-3, with 11 bases matching TRBD2. Germline lookup yields CDR1 LGHDT and CDR2 YNNKEL (reference sequence). Trimming removed 4 bases from V and 0 bases from J; junction bases left unmatched: 0. The CDR3 consists of 15 residues.